A selection of T cell receptor beta chains follows, all from one sample in a study of blood T cell repertoires in COVID-19. The assay was immunoSEQ multiplex PCR, and TCRdb's table has in-frame clones only and misses some. The sample records under 300,000 clones, approximately 90% being singletons. The sequenced sample was PBMCs or T cells enriched from blood (not recorded which). These receptors were obtained from a man aged 40-49 years who had recovered from COVID-19. Each CDR3 is given with its conserved first and last residue. A D gene is named only where the DNA matches it firmly. The size field is filled for only some rows; it gives once, few, many or a size class.

cdr3_aa	cdr3_nt	v_call	d_call	j_call	clone_size
CASSPPVTGNEKLFF	TGTGCCAGCTCACCACCGGTGACAGGGAATGAAAAACTGTTTTTT	TRBV18	TRBD1	TRBJ1-4	.
CASSPGDRDIAETQYF	TGTGCCAGCAGCCCAGGCGACAGGGATATTGCAGAGACCCAGTACTTC	TRBV5-5	TRBD1	TRBJ2-5	.
CASSLAVSWNTIYF	TGTGCCAGCAGCTTAGCGGTCAGTTGGAACACCATATATTTT	TRBV7-9	.	TRBJ1-3	once
CAISERFGDEQFF	TGTGCCATCAGTGAACGTTTCGGGGATGAGCAGTTCTTC	TRBV10-3	.	TRBJ2-1	.
CASSFSYEQFF	TGTGCCAGCAGTTTCTCTTATGAGCAGTTCTTC	TRBV28	.	TRBJ2-1	.
CASRLQRGPYGYTF	TGTGCCAGCAGACTTCAACGAGGTCCCTATGGCTACACCTTC	TRBV27	.	TRBJ1-2	.
CASSNPRGSPGYTIYF	TGTGCCAGCAGCAACCCCCGAGGCAGTCCAGGGTACACCATATATTTT	TRBV11-3	.	TRBJ1-3	.
CASSLKGGYSNQPQHF	TGTGCCAGCAGTTTAAAAGGAGGTTATAGCAATCAGCCCCAGCATTTT	TRBV27	.	TRBJ1-5	few
CASSLSASGIETQYF	TGTGCCAGCAGCTTATCGGCTAGCGGGATAGAGACCCAGTACTTC	TRBV7-3	TRBD2	TRBJ2-5	.
CASSLLPGDGEKLFF	TGTGCCAGCTCACTCTTACCAGGGGACGGAGAAAAACTGTTTTTT	TRBV18	.	TRBJ1-4	.
CASSRLAGGRTGELFF	TGTGCCAGCAGTAGACTAGCGGGAGGACGGACCGGGGAGCTGTTTTTT	TRBV7-8	TRBD2	TRBJ2-2	.
CASSSGTAVNYGYTF	TGTGCCAGCAGCTCCGGGACTGCAGTTAACTATGGCTACACCTTC	TRBV11-2	.	TRBJ1-2	once
CASISLTGANTEAFF	TGTGCCAGCATCAGCCTGACAGGGGCGAACACTGAAGCTTTCTTT	TRBV6-5	TRBD1	TRBJ1-1	.
CASSQTGAIAGELFF	TGTGCCAGCAGCCAGACTGGGGCGATCGCCGGGGAGCTGTTTTTT	TRBV6-4	.	TRBJ2-2	.
CASSPYRSQPQHF	TGTGCCAGCAGCCCGTATCGGAGTCAGCCCCAGCATTTT	TRBV6-2/TRBV6-3	.	TRBJ1-5	.
CSVEGKLNTEAFF	TGCAGCGTTGAGGGCAAGTTGAACACTGAAGCTTTCTTT	TRBV29-1	.	TRBJ1-1	once
CASSLSFGGTAGELFF	TGTGCCAGCAGCTTATCCTTTGGGGGGACGGCCGGGGAGCTGTTTTTT	TRBV7-6	.	TRBJ2-2	.
CAWSIGQGDGYTF	TGTGCCTGGAGTATCGGACAGGGTGATGGCTACACCTTC	TRBV30	TRBD1	TRBJ1-2	.
CASSSRTTGLAYTDTQYF	TGTGCCAGTAGTAGTCGTACGACGGGACTAGCTTACACAGATACGCAGTATTTT	TRBV19	TRBD2	TRBJ2-3	.
CASSLLGRGGEKLFF	TGTGCCAGCAGCCTACTGGGCAGGGGAGGGGAAAAACTGTTTTTT	TRBV2	.	TRBJ1-4	.
CASSGTGSNMKKLFF	TGTGCCAGCAGTGGGACAGGGAGTAATATGAAAAAACTGTTTTTT	TRBV2	TRBD1	TRBJ1-4	.
CASSPGGYEQYF	TGTGCCAGCTCACCAGGGGGGTACGAGCAGTACTTC	TRBV18	.	TRBJ2-7	once
CASSGVTSGPETQYF	TGTGCCAGCAGCGGTGTCACTAGCGGTCCAGAGACCCAGTACTTC	TRBV9	TRBD2	TRBJ2-5	.
CASSPTEWWEKLFF	TGTGCCAGCAGCCCAACTGAGTGGTGGGAAAAACTGTTTTTT	TRBV7-8	.	TRBJ1-4	.
CASSARGGTDTQYF	TGTGCCAGCAGCGCCCGGGGGGGCACAGATACGCAGTATTTT	TRBV9	TRBD2	TRBJ2-3	.
CSIPGQGADEQFF	TGCAGCATTCCGGGACAGGGGGCCGATGAGCAGTTCTTC	TRBV29-1	TRBD1	TRBJ2-1	.
CASSFLTVRRDNEQFF	TGTGCCAGCAGTTTTTTAACAGTTAGGAGGGACAATGAGCAGTTCTTC	TRBV28	.	TRBJ2-1	.
CASSQGQGNQPQHF	TGTGCCAGCAGCCAAGGACAGGGGAATCAGCCCCAGCATTTT	TRBV3-1/TRBV3-2	TRBD1	TRBJ1-5	few
CAWSVPGVGYGYTF	TGTGCCTGGAGTGTACCCGGAGTCGGCTATGGCTACACCTTC	TRBV30	.	TRBJ1-2	.
CASSPYTNQETQYF	TGTGCCAGCAGTCCATACACGAACCAAGAGACCCAGTACTTC	TRBV27	.	TRBJ2-5	.
CASSEYGTRSSYEQYF	TGTGCCAGCAGTGAGTATGGGACAAGGAGCTCCTACGAGCAGTACTTC	TRBV25-1	.	TRBJ2-7	.
CASSPTTGSSYEQYF	TGTGCCAGCAGCCCGACCACGGGGAGCTCCTACGAGCAGTACTTC	TRBV11-2	.	TRBJ2-7	.
CASRSETGGGLFSYEQYF	TGTGCCAGCAGATCAGAGACAGGGGGCGGTTTATTCTCCTACGAGCAGTACTTC	TRBV5-8	TRBD1	TRBJ2-7	.
CASTPGSRANYGYTF	TGTGCCAGCACCCCGGGGTCCCGGGCCAACTATGGCTACACCTTC	TRBV9	.	TRBJ1-2	.
CASSPGAGLGTGELFF	TGTGCCAGCAGCCCTGGCGCAGGGTTGGGGACCGGGGAGCTGTTTTTT	TRBV5-8	.	TRBJ2-2	.
CAGITGGSEAFF	TGTGCCGGAATTACAGGGGGCTCTGAGGCTTTCTTT	TRBV30	TRBD1	TRBJ1-1	.
CASSQEERDYEQYF	TGCGCCAGCAGCCAAGAGGAGCGGGACTACGAGCAGTACTTC	TRBV4-3	TRBD2	TRBJ2-7	.
CASSPGTGLINTEAFF	TGTGCCAGTAGTCCAGGGACAGGGTTAATAAACACTGAAGCTTTCTTT	TRBV19	TRBD1	TRBJ1-1	.
CASSLDHGGTGELFF	TGTGCCAGCAGCTTAGATCATGGCGGCACCGGGGAGCTGTTTTTT	TRBV11-3	.	TRBJ2-2	.
CASSYDKTSYYNEQFF	TGTGCCAGCAGTTATGACAAAACGTCCTACTACAATGAGCAGTTCTTC	TRBV7-9	.	TRBJ2-1	.
CASSLGDTGIQPQHF	TGTGCCAGCAGTTTAGGGGACACAGGGATCCAGCCCCAGCATTTT	TRBV28	.	TRBJ1-5	.
CASSEVPTSGANTGELFF	TGTGCCAGCAGTGAGGTTCCGACTAGCGGGGCGAACACCGGGGAGCTGTTTTTT	TRBV2	TRBD2	TRBJ2-2	.
CASSPWLLDTQYF	TGTGCCAGCAGTCCTTGGCTTTTAGATACGCAGTATTTT	TRBV6-6	.	TRBJ2-3	.
CASSEGQHSGNEQFF	TGTGCCAGCAGTGAAGGGCAGCATAGCGGAAATGAGCAGTTCTTC	TRBV6-1	.	TRBJ2-1	.
CASSQMFYEQFF	TGTGCCAGCAGCCAAATGTTCTATGAGCAGTTCTTC	TRBV4-2	.	TRBJ2-1	.
CASSQGVGRAGTDTQYF	TGCGCCAGCAGCCAAGGCGTCGGGCGGGCGGGCACAGATACGCAGTATTTT	TRBV4-1	.	TRBJ2-3	.
CASSADRSETPNYGYTF	TGTGCCAGCAGCGCCGACAGGAGCGAAACGCCTAACTATGGCTACACCTTC	TRBV9	.	TRBJ1-2	few
CASSSGFGGSEYNEQFF	TGTGCCAGCAGCTCAGGATTCGGGGGGAGTGAATACAATGAGCAGTTCTTC	TRBV7-3	TRBD2	TRBJ2-1	.
CASSPRSPGGTDTQYF	TGTGCCAGCAGCCCACGATCCCCGGGGGGCACAGATACGCAGTATTTT	TRBV7-6	.	TRBJ2-3	few
CASSLSQGLLSGNTIYF	TGTGCCAGCAGCTTATCTCAGGGCCTTCTTTCAGGAAACACCATATATTTT	TRBV9	.	TRBJ1-3	few
CSVGPTYGYTF	TGCAGCGTTGGCCCTACCTATGGCTACACCTTC	TRBV29-1	.	TRBJ1-2	.
CASSVGDSGAHEQYF	TGTGCCAGCAGCGTAGGAGATAGCGGAGCCCACGAGCAGTACTTC	TRBV9	.	TRBJ2-7	.
CASSQEMADTQYF	TGCGCCAGCAGCCAAGAAATGGCTGATACGCAGTATTTT	TRBV4-3	.	TRBJ2-3	once
CASSLAWVAGANEQFF	TGTGCCAGCAGCTTAGCGTGGGTAGCGGGAGCTAATGAGCAGTTCTTC	TRBV7-6	TRBD2	TRBJ2-1	.
CATSDPGTGAGELFF	TGTGCCACCAGTGACCCCGGGACAGGAGCCGGGGAGCTGTTTTTT	TRBV24-1	TRBD1	TRBJ2-2	.